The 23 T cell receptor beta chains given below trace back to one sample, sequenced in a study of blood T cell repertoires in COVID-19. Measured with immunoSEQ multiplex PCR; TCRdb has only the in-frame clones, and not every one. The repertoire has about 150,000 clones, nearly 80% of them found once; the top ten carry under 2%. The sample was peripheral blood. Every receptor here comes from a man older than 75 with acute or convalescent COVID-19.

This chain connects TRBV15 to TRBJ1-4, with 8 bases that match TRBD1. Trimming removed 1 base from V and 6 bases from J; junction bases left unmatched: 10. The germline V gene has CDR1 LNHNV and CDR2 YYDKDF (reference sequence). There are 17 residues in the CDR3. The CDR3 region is CATSRAPGGAVYEKLFF. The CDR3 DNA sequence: TGTGCCACCAGCAGAGCCCCAGGGGGCGCAGTTTATGAAAAACTGTTTTTT.

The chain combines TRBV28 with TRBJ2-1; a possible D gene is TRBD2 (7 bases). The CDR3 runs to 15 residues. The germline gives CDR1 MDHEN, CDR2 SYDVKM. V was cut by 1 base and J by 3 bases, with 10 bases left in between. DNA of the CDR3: TGTGCCAGCAGTTTATCGGGGGGCGGCTACAATGAGCAGTTCTTC. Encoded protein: CASSLSGGGYNEQFF.

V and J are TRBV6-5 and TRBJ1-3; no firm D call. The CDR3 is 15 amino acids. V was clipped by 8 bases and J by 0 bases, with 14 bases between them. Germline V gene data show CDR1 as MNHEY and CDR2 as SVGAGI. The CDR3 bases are TGTGCCAGCCGCGAAACGATGAGCTCTGGAAACACCATATATTTT. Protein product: CASRETMSSGNTIYF.

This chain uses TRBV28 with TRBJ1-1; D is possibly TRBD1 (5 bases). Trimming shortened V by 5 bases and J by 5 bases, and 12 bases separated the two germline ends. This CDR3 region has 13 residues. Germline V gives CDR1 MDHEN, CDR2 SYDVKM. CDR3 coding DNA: TGTGCCAGCAGTGGGGCCGGGAGGACTGAAGCTTTCTTT. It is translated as CASSGAGRTEAFF.

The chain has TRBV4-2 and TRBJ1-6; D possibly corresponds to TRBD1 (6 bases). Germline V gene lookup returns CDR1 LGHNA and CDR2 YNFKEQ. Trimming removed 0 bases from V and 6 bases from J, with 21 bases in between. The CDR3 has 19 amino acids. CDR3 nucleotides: TGTGCCAGCAGCCAAGATTCCAGGGGCGAAGCGTCGGGTAATTCACCCCTCCACTTT. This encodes CASSQDSRGEASGNSPLHF.

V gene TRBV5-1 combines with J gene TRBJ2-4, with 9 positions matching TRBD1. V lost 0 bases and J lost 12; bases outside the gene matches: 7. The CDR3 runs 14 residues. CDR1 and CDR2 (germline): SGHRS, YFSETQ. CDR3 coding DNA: TGCGCCAGCAGCTTGGCCGCGACAGGGGGAACTCAGTACTTC. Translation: CASSLAATGGTQYF.

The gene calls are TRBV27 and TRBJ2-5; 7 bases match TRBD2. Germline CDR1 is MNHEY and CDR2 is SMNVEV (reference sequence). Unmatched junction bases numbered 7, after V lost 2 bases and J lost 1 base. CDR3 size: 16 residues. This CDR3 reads CASSLRVSGPQETQYF. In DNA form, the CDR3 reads TGTGCCAGCAGTTTACGGGTTAGCGGGCCCCAAGAGACCCAGTACTTC.

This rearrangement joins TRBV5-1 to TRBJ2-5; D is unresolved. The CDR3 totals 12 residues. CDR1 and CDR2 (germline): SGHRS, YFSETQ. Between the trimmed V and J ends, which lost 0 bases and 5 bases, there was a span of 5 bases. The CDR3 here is CASSLDSETQYF. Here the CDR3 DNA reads TGCGCCAGCAGCTTGGACTCTGAGACCCAGTACTTC.

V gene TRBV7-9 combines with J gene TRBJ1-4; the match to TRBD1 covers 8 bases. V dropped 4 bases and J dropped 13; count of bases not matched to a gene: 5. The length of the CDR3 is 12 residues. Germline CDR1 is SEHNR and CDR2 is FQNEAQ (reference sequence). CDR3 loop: CASSSQGVRLFF. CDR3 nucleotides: TGTGCCAGCAGCTCACAGGGGGTAAGACTGTTTTTT.

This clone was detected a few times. The CDR3 DNA is TGCAGCGTTGAACGAAGAGATGGCTACACCTTC. Its protein product is CSVERRDGYTF. V usage is TRBV29-1 and J usage is TRBJ1-2; the D is unclear. This CDR3 comprises 11 residues. Trimming shortened V by 2 bases and J by 6 bases, and 7 bases separated the two germline ends. CDR1 and CDR2 from the germline V gene are SQVTM and ANQGSEA.

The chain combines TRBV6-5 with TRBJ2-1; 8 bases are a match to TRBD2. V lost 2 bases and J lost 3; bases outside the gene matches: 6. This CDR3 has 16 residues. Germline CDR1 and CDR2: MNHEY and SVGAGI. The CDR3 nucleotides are TGTGCCAGCAGTTACGTCCGGGGGGGCTACTACAATGAGCAGTTCTTC. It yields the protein CASSYVRGGYYNEQFF.

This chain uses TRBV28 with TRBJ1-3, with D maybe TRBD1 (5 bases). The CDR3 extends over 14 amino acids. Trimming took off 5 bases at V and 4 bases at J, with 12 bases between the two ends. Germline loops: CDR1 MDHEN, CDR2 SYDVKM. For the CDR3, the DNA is TGTGCCAGCAGTGACACGACAGTGGGAAACACCATATATTTT. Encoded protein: CASSDTTVGNTIYF.

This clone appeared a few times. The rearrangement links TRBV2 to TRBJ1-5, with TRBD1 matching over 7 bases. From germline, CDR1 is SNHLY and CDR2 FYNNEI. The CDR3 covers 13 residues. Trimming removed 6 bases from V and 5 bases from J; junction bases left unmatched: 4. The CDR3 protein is CASRGQVDQPQHF. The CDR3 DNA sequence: TGTGCCAGCAGAGGACAGGTCGATCAGCCCCAGCATTTT.

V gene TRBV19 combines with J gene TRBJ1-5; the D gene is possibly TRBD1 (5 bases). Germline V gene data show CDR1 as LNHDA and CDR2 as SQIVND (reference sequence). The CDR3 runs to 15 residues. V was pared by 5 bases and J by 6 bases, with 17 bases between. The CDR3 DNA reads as TGTGCCAGTAGTGCCAACCGACAGTTGACTCAGCCCCAGCATTTT. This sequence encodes CASSANRQLTQPQHF.

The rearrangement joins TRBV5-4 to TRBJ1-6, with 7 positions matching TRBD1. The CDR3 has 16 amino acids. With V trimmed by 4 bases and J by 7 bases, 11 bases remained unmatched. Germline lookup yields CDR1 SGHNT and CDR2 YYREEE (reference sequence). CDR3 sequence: CASSPTGTANNSPLHF. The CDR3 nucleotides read TGTGCCAGCAGCCCGACCGGGACAGCAAACAATTCACCCCTCCACTTT.

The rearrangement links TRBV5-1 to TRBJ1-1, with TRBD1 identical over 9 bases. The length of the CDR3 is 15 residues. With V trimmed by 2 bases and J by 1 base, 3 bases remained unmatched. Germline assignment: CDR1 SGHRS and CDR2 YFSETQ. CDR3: CASSFWGQGNTEAFF. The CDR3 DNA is TGCGCCAGCAGCTTTTGGGGACAGGGGAACACTGAAGCTTTCTTT.

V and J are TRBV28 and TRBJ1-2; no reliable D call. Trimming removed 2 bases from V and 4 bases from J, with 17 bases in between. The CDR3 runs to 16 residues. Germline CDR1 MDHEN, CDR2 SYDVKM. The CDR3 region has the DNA TGTGCCAGCAGTTTAAGTGGGAGGAGGCGCGGCTATGGCTACACCTTC. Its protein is CASSLSGRRRGYGYTF.

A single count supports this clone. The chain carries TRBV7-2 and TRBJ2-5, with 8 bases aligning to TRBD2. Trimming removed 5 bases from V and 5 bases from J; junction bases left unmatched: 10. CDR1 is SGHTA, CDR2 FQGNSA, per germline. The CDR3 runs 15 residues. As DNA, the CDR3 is TGTGCCAGCAGCCCCAAGGCTAGCGGGCGGGAGACCCAGTACTTC. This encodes CASSPKASGRETQYF.

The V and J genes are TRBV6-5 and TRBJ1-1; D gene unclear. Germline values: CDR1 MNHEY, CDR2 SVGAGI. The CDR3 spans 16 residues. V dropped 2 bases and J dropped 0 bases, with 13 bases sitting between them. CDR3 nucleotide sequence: TGTGCCAGCAGTTACCTCAGGCTCACGATGAACACTGAAGCTTTCTTT. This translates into CASSYLRLTMNTEAFF.

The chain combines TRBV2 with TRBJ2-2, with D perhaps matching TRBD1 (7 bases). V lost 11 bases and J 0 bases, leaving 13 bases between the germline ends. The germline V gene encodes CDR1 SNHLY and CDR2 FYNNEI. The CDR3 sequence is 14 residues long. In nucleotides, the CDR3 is TGTGCCCAGGGCGGGACAGCGAACACCGGGGAGCTGTTTTTT. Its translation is CAQGGTANTGELFF.

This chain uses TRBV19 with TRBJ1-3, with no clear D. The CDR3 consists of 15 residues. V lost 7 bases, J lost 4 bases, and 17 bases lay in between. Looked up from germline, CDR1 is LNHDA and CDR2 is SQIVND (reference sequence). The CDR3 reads CASTGGSLIGNTIYF. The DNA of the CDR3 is TGTGCCAGTACCGGAGGGAGTTTAATAGGAAACACCATATATTTT. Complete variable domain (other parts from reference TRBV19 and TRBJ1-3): DGGITQSPKYLFRKEGQNVTLSCEQNLNHDAMYWYRQDPGQGLRLIYYSQIVNDFQKGDIAEGYSVSREKKESFPLTVTSAQKNPTAFYLCASTGGSLIGNTIYFGEGSWLTVV.

The CDR3 sequence: CASSNSGGASRELFF. The CDR3, as DNA: TGCGCCAGCAGTAATAGCGGGGGGGCCAGTCGGGAGCTGTTTTTT. This chain uses TRBV5-1 with TRBJ2-2; 11 bases fit TRBD2. The CDR3 length is 15 residues. CDR1 SGHRS and CDR2 YFSETQ come from the germline V gene. Trimming cost V 5 bases and J 9 bases; bases outside gene matches: 9.

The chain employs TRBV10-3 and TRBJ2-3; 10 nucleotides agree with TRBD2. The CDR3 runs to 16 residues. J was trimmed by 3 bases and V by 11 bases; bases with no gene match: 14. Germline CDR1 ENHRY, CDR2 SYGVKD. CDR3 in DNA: TGTGCCTCGAGCCGTGGAGCTAGCGGGGGAACAGATACGCAGTATTTT. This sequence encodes CASSRGASGGTDTQYF.